Reported below is one TCR beta chain. Unmatched junction bases numbered 15, after V lost 1 base and J lost 7 bases. CDR3 length: 18 residues. Germline lookup yields CDR1 SGHKS and CDR2 YYEKEE (reference sequence). This record belongs to a study of blood T cell repertoires in COVID-19. Repertoires were generated with immunoSEQ multiplex PCR, while TCRdb's copy carries only in-frame clones and drops some. Of a few hundred thousand clones listed, approximately 89% are singletons. The rearrangement uses TRBV5-5 and TRBJ2-2; 8 bases align to TRBD1. This TCR came from a man in his forties in a cohort exposed to, infected with or recovered from COVID-19 (not recorded which). Input material: PBMCs or T cells enriched from blood (not recorded which). CDR3 protein: CASSLSVDRTGMVGELFF. CDR3 coding DNA: TGTGCCAGCAGCTTGTCCGTAGACCGGACAGGGATGGTCGGGGAGCTGTTTTTT. Combining the CDR3 with reference TRBV5-5 and TRBJ2-2 gives the whole variable domain DAGVTQSPTHLIKTRGQQVTLRCSPISGHKSVSWYQQVLGQGPQFIFQYYEKEERGRGNFPDRFSARQFPNYSSELNVNALLLGDSALYLCASSLSVDRTGMVGELFFGEGSRLTVL.